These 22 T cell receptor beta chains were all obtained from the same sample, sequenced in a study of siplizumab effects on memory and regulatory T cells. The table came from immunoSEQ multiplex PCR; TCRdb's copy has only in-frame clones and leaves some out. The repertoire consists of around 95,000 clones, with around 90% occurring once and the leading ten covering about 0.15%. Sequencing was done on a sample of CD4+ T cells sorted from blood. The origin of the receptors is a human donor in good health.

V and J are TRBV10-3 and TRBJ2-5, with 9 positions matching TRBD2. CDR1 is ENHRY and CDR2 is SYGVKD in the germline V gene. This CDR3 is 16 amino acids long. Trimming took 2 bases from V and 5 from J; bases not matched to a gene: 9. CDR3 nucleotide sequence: TGTGCCATCAGTGAGGTGTTAGCGGGGGCCGCGGAGACCCAGTACTTC. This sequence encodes CAISEVLAGAAETQYF.

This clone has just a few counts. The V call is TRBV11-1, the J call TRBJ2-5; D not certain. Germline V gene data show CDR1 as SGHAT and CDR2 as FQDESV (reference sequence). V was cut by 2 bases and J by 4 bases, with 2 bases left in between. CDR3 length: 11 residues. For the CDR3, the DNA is TGTGCCAGCAGCTTAACAGAGACCCAGTACTTC. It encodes CASSLTETQYF.

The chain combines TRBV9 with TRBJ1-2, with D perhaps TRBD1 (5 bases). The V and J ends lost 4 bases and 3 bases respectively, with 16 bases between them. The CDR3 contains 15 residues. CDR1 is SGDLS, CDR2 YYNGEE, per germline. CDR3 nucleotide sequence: TGTGCCAGCAGCTCCACTGGGGGGGGATACTATGGCTACACCTTC. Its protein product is CASSSTGGGYYGYTF.

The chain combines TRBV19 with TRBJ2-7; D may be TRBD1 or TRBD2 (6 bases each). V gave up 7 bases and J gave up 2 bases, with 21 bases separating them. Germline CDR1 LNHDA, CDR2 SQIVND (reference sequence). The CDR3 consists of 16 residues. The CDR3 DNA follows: TGTGCCAGTAAAGTAGGAGCGGAGGGGGGAACCTACGAGCAGTACTTC. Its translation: CASKVGAEGGTYEQYF.

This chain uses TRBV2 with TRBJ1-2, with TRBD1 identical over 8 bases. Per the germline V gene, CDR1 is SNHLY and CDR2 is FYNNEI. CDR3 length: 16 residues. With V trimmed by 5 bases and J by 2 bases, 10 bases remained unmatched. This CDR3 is CASSYGTGGGNYGYTF. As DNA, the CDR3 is TGTGCCAGCAGTTACGGAACAGGGGGAGGGAACTATGGCTACACCTTC.

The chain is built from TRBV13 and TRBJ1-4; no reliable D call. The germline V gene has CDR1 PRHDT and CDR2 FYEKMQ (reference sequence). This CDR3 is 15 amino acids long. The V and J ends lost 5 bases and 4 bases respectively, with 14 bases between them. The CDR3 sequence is CASSDSGIGNEKLFF. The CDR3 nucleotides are TGTGCCAGCAGCGATTCGGGGATAGGTAATGAAAAACTGTTTTTT.

In nucleotides, the CDR3 is TGTGCCAGCAGTGGTTACAGGGGTAACGAAAAACTGTTTTTT. Its translation: CASSGYRGNEKLFF. J is TRBJ1-4 and V is TRBV6-1; TRBD1 agrees at 7 bases. The CDR3 runs 14 residues. The ends lost 4 bases at V and 8 bases at J; junction bases unmatched: 7. Looked up from germline, CDR1 is MNHNS and CDR2 is SASEGT.

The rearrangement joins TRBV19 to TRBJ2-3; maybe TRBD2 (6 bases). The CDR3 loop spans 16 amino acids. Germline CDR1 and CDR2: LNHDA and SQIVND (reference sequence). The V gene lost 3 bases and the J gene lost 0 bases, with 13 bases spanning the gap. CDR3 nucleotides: TGTGCCAGTAGTATTCTGCGAGGAGGGAGCACAGATACGCAGTATTTT. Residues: CASSILRGGSTDTQYF.

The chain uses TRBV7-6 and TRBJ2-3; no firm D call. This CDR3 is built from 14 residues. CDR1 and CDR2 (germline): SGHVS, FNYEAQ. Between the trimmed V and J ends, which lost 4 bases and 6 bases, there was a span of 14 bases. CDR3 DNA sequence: TGTGCCAGCAGCTCGCCCTTAGGTGGTGATACGCAGTATTTT. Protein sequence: CASSSPLGGDTQYF.

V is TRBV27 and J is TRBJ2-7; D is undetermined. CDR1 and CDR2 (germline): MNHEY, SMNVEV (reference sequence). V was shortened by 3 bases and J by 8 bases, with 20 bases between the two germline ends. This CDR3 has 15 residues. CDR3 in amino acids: CASSFFGSQPHQQYF. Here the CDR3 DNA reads TGTGCCAGCAGTTTTTTCGGGTCCCAGCCCCACCAGCAGTACTTC.

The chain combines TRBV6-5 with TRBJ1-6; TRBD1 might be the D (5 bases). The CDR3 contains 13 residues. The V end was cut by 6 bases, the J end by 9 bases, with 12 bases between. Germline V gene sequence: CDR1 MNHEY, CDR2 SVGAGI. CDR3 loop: CASRGQQTSPLHF. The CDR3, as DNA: TGTGCCAGCAGGGGGCAGCAGACTTCACCCCTCCACTTT.

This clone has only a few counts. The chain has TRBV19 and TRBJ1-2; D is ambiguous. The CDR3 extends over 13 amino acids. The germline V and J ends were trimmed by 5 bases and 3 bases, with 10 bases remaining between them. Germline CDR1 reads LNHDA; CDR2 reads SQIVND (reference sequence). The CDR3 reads CASSEQLYYGYTF. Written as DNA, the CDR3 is TGTGCCAGTAGTGAACAGCTCTACTATGGCTACACCTTC.

The CDR3 reads CASSRQLRGVDYEQYF. The CDR3 bases are TGTGCCAGCAGTCGACAGTTACGGGGAGTTGACTACGAGCAGTACTTC. The rearrangement uses TRBV27 and TRBJ2-7; possibly TRBD1 or TRBD2 for D (5 bases each). CDR3 length: 16 residues. The germline CDR1 and CDR2 sequences are MNHEY and SMNVEV (reference sequence). V shed 5 bases and J shed 3 bases, with 20 bases lying between them.

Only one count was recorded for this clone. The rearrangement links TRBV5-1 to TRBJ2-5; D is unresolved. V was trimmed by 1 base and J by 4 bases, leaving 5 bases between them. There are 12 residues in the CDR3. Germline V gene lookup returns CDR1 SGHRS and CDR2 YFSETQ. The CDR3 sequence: CASSLNGETQYF. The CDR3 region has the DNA TGCGCCAGCAGCTTGAATGGAGAGACCCAGTACTTC.

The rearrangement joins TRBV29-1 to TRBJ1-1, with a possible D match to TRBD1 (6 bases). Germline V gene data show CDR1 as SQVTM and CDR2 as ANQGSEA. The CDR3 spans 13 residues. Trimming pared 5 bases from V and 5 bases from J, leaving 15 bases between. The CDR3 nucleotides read TGCAGCGTTCAAAGGGGGTCTGGGACTGAAGCTTTCTTT. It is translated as CSVQRGSGTEAFF. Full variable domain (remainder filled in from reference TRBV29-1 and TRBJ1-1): SAVISQKPSRDICQRGTSLTIQCQVDSQVTMMFWYRQQPGQSLTLIATANQGSEATYESGFVIDKFPISRPNLTFSTLTVSNMSPEDSSIYLCSVQRGSGTEAFFGQGTRLTVV.

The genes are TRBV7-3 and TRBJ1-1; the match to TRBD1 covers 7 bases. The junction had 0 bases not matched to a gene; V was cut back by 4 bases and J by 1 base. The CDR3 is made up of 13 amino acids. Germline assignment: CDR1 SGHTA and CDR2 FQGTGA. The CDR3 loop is CASSSGGNTEAFF. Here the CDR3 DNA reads TGTGCCAGCAGCTCAGGGGGGAACACTGAAGCTTTCTTT.

CDR3 in amino acids: CASRFLTSGGVEYF. For the CDR3, the DNA is TGTGCCAGCAGGTTTTTGACTAGCGGGGGAGTGGAGTACTTC. This chain joins TRBV2 and TRBJ2-7; TRBD2 matches 12 bases. Trimming removed 6 bases from V and 11 bases from J; junction bases left unmatched: 11. Germline assignment: CDR1 SNHLY and CDR2 FYNNEI. The CDR3 totals 14 residues.

CDR3 DNA: TGTGCCAGCAGTTACTCGAAGGTTAGAGGCTACACCTTC. Amino acids: CASSYSKVRGYTF. V is TRBV6-5 and J is TRBJ1-2; D ambiguous. This CDR3 comprises 13 residues. The V end lost 0 bases, the J end lost 8 bases, and 10 bases lay between the germline ends. Germline V gives CDR1 MNHEY, CDR2 SVGAGI.

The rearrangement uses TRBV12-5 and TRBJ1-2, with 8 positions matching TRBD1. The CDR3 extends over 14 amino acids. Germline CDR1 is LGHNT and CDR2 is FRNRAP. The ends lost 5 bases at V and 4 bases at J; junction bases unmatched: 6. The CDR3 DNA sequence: TGTGCTAGTGGTACGCAGGGGGCCGGCTATGGCTACACCTTC. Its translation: CASGTQGAGYGYTF.

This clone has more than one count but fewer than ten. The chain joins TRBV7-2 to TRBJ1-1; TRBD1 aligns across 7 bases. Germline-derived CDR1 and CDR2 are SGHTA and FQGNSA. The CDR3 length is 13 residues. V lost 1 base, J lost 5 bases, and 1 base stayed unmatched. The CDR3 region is CASSLGGQTEAFF. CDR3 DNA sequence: TGTGCCAGCAGCTTAGGGGGACAGACTGAAGCTTTCTTT.

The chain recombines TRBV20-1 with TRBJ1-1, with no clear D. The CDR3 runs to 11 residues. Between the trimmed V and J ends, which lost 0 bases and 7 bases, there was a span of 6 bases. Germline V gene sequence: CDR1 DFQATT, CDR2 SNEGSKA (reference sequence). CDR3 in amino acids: CSARDEGEAFF. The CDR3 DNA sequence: TGCAGTGCTAGAGATGAGGGTGAAGCTTTCTTT.

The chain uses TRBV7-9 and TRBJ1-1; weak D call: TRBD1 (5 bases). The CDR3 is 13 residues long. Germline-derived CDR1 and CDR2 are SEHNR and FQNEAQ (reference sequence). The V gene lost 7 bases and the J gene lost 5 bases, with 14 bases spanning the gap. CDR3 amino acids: CASTWGDGTEAFF. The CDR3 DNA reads TGTGCCAGCACCTGGGGGGACGGGACTGAAGCTTTCTTT.